This entry concerns a single TCR beta chain. Its antigen is not identified. Memory CD4+ cells were defined as CD4+CD45RO+CD25-. The CDR3 consists of 14 residues. Between the trimmed V and J ends, which lost 1 base and 4 bases, there was a span of 10 bases. Study results and limitations: Greatest tumor Treg TCR overlap was with tumor naive CD4+ cells. Roughly an eighth of tumor Treg sequences matched naive CD4+ cells.

Amplification of TRBV12-4/TRBJ1-2 clonotypes used adaptor-ligated barcode primers. TCRdb used MiXCR to reprocess the multiplex PCR reads, holding one entry per CDR3 protein. The sample consists of roughly 530 distinct CDR3 sequences, about 21% of them appearing once. This chain links TRBV12-3 or TRBV12-4 with TRBJ1-2; D may be TRBD1 (5 bases). The sequence was obtained from a female donor with breast cancer. Source material: memory CD4+ T cells sorted from blood. The subset here: memory CD4+ T cells, CD4+CD45RO+CD25-. The CDR3: CASSLGQGFYGYTF. DNA for the CDR3: TGTGCCAGCAGTTTAGGGCAGGGCTTCTATGGCTACACCTTC.